The 23 T cell receptor beta chains given below trace back to one sample, sequenced in a study of OX40 agonist ivuxolimab in advanced cancers. The assay was immunoSEQ multiplex PCR, and TCRdb's table has in-frame clones only and misses some. This sample has roughly 30,000 clones; 84% occur once, and the top ten carry 15% to 20%. The source was CD4+ or CD8+ T cells sorted from blood, collected in a trial of the OX40 agonist ivuxolimab. The receptors originated from an adult with an advanced solid tumor such as melanoma, head and neck, liver or kidney cancer.

The V and J genes are TRBV19 and TRBJ2-3, with TRBD1 identical over 7 bases. The length of the CDR3 is 15 residues. Germline V gene lookup returns CDR1 LNHDA and CDR2 SQIVND (reference sequence). V was pared by 6 bases and J by 1 base, with 7 bases of the junction left unmatched. CDR3 residues: CASSLSGGGTDTQYF. DNA for the CDR3: TGTGCCAGTAGCCTCTCAGGGGGTGGCACAGATACGCAGTATTTT.

The rearrangement joins TRBV27 to TRBJ2-7; D gene ambiguous. CDR3 size: 13 residues. V lost 2 bases, J lost 1 base, and 6 bases lay in between. Germline V gives CDR1 MNHEY, CDR2 SMNVEV (reference sequence). CDR3 sequence reads: CASSLGASYEQYF. CDR3 nucleotide sequence: TGTGCCAGCAGTTTAGGAGCGTCCTACGAGCAGTACTTC.

Within the sample, this clone is medium-sized (0.01 to 0.1%). The chain has TRBV7-6 and TRBJ1-1; D is uncertain. V dropped 1 base and J dropped 0 bases, with 6 bases sitting between them. In germline, CDR1 is SGHVS, CDR2 FNYEAQ. The CDR3 covers 14 residues. In DNA, the CDR3 is TGTGCCAGCAGCTTAGACTTCATGAACACTGAAGCTTTCTTT. Translated: CASSLDFMNTEAFF.

V and J are TRBV28 and TRBJ2-7; tentatively, D is TRBD1 or TRBD2 (5 bases each). This CDR3 spans 14 amino acids. Germline CDR1 MDHEN, CDR2 SYDVKM. The germline V and J ends were trimmed by 4 bases and 3 bases, with 13 bases remaining between them. CDR3 sequence (DNA): TGTGCCAGCAGTTGGCCGGGACGGTTCTACGAGCAGTACTTC. Translated, it gives CASSWPGRFYEQYF.

V usage is TRBV6-1 and J usage is TRBJ1-5; D not resolved. CDR1 and CDR2 (germline): MNHNS, SASEGT. The CDR3 is 13 residues long. V lost 3 bases to trimming and J lost 3 bases, with 6 bases between them. Here the CDR3 DNA reads TGTGCCAGCAGTGACAGCTTCAATCAGCCCCAGCATTTT. It encodes CASSDSFNQPQHF.

This clone has just one count. This chain joins TRBV28 and TRBJ1-4; possible D gene TRBD1, 5 bases. Trimming removed 3 bases at V and 8 bases at J, with 13 bases between. Germline values: CDR1 MDHEN, CDR2 SYDVKM. CDR3 length equals 14 residues. This CDR3 reads CASSLAGAEEKLFF. The CDR3, as DNA: TGTGCCAGCAGTTTGGCCGGGGCGGAAGAAAAACTGTTTTTT.

As concerns this clone: An end of the junction does not agree with germline; a read error may underlie this. This chain uses TRBV11-2 with TRBJ2-7; no reliable D call. The CDR3 runs to 15 residues. Germline CDR1 SGHAT, CDR2 FQNNGV. CDR3 sequence (DNA): TGTGCCAGCAGTATCTCCCGGACGGATGCTTACGGGCAGTACTTC. Protein: CASSISRTDAYGQYF.

V usage is TRBV13 and J usage is TRBJ1-1; D unresolved. The germline gives CDR1 PRHDT, CDR2 FYEKMQ (reference sequence). V lost 0 bases and J lost 6, with 8 bases in between. The CDR3 contains 13 residues. The CDR3 protein is CASSLGGLAEAFF. In DNA, the CDR3 is TGTGCCAGCAGCTTAGGGGGGTTGGCTGAAGCTTTCTTT.

This chain uses TRBV6-5 with TRBJ2-7; D ambiguous. With 0 bases removed from V and 2 bases from J, the gap between germline ends came to 8 bases. The CDR3 sequence is 14 residues long. The germline CDR1 and CDR2 sequences are MNHEY and SVGAGI. The CDR3 DNA sequence: TGTGCCAGCAGTTACTCTCCCAGTACCTACGAGCAGTACTTC. It specifies CASSYSPSTYEQYF.

On this clone: Other DNA sequences in the sample encode the same CDR3. J is TRBJ2-7 and V is TRBV6-5; TRBD1 matches 10 bases. The CDR3 totals 14 residues. V shed 2 bases, J shed 2 bases, and the junction held 0 bases outside the gene matches. Germline V gene lookup returns CDR1 MNHEY and CDR2 SVGAGI. The DNA of the CDR3 is TGTGCCAGCAGTTACGGACAGGGGGCCTACGAGCAGTACTTC. This translates into CASSYGQGAYEQYF.

The chain couples TRBV27 to TRBJ2-3, with 7 bases aligning to TRBD1. There are 15 residues in the CDR3. The V and J ends lost 5 bases and 5 bases, in that order; junction bases with no gene match: 10. Germline V CDR1 and CDR2: MNHEY, SMNVEV (reference sequence). CDR3 DNA sequence: TGTGCCAGCAGTCCCAATGAGGGGGCGGAAGATACGCAGTATTTT. Its translation is CASSPNEGAEDTQYF.

The chain has TRBV15 and TRBJ2-3; D gene uncertain. Trimming removed 5 bases from V and 3 bases from J, with 15 bases in between. The length of the CDR3 is 15 residues. Germline V gene data show CDR1 as LNHNV and CDR2 as YYDKDF (reference sequence). The CDR3 loop reads CATSESPGLTDTQYF. The CDR3 region has the DNA TGTGCCACCAGCGAATCCCCCGGGCTGACAGATACGCAGTATTTT.

The chain joins TRBV6-6 to TRBJ1-1; D is perhaps TRBD1 (6 bases). Germline V gene data show CDR1 as MNHNY and CDR2 as SVGAGI (reference sequence). The CDR3 has 16 residues. V was shortened by 6 bases and J by 3 bases, with 20 bases between the two germline ends. DNA for the CDR3: TGTGCCAGCAGAGCGCCCTCTCGGGACACTCACACTGAAGCTTTCTTT. Its translation is CASRAPSRDTHTEAFF.

The sample holds one count of this clone. In DNA form, the CDR3 reads TGCGCCAGCAGCCCCGGGGGGGCCTTCGCGGAGACCCAGTACTTC. Protein sequence: CASSPGGAFAETQYF. The rearrangement links TRBV4-1 to TRBJ2-5; 8 bases map to TRBD2. With V trimmed by 4 bases and J by 5 bases, 9 bases remained unmatched. CDR3 length: 15 amino acids. Germline loops: CDR1 MGHRA, CDR2 YSYEKL.

This rearrangement joins TRBV7-9 to TRBJ2-3, with a weak D call TRBD2 (6 bases). The germline V and J ends were trimmed by 7 bases and 0 bases, with 17 bases remaining between them. CDR1 is SEHNR, CDR2 FQNEAQ, per germline (reference sequence). The length of the CDR3 is 16 residues. CDR3 loop: CASTPLGEVSTDTQYF. CDR3 sequence (DNA): TGTGCCAGCACCCCCTTGGGGGAGGTGAGCACAGATACGCAGTATTTT. Combining the CDR3 with reference TRBV7-9 and TRBJ2-3 gives the whole variable domain DTGVSQNPRHKITKRGQNVTFRCDPISEHNRLYWYRQTLGQGPEFLTYFQNEAQLEKSRLLSDRFSAERPKGSFSTLEIQRTEQGDSAMYLCASTPLGEVSTDTQYFGPGTRLTVL.

This chain uses TRBV18 with TRBJ1-1; the D gene is possibly TRBD1 (5 bases). This CDR3 comprises 14 residues. Looked up from germline, CDR1 is KGHSH and CDR2 is LQKENI. V lost 2 bases, J lost 9 bases, and 16 bases lay in between. Here the CDR3 DNA reads TGTGCCAGCTCACCAGACAGCGGCCCTAGGCAAGCTTTCTTT. Protein product: CASSPDSGPRQAFF.

The V call is TRBV5-1, the J call TRBJ1-3; a weak D match, TRBD1 (5 bases). The CDR3 is made up of 15 amino acids. CDR1 SGHRS and CDR2 YFSETQ come from the germline V gene. Trimming cost V 5 bases and J 3 bases, with 15 bases left between them. The CDR3 nucleotides are TGCGCCAGCAGGCGGGACCTAGGGAATGGAAACACCATATATTTT. This translates into CASRRDLGNGNTIYF.

This chain joins TRBV5-6 and TRBJ2-3; TRBD2 aligns across 9 bases. The CDR3 is made up of 14 amino acids. V dropped 0 bases and J dropped 11; count of bases not matched to a gene: 7. The germline gives CDR1 SGHDT, CDR2 YYEEEE. CDR3 bases: TGTGCCAGCAGCTTGGAACTAGCGGGCCCCGTGCAGTATTTT. Its translation is CASSLELAGPVQYF.

The rearrangement joins TRBV11-2 to TRBJ1-1; D is uncertain. CDR3 length equals 13 residues. Trimming shortened V by 1 base and J by 1 base, and 4 bases separated the two germline ends. In germline, CDR1 is SGHAT, CDR2 FQNNGV. CDR3 in amino acids: CASSLGQNTEAFF. The CDR3 nucleotides are TGTGCCAGCAGCTTAGGACAGAACACTGAAGCTTTCTTT.

The rearrangement joins TRBV11-2 to TRBJ2-4; D not certain. CDR1 and CDR2 from the germline V gene are SGHAT and FQNNGV. There are 12 residues in the CDR3. V lost 5 bases to trimming and J lost 7 bases, with 9 bases between them. In nucleotides, the CDR3 is TGTGCCAGCAGCCCCCAAGGGAACATTCAGTACTTC. This translates into CASSPQGNIQYF.

V and J are TRBV10-3 and TRBJ2-1; 15 bases agree with TRBD2. The CDR3 spans 18 residues. J was trimmed by 5 bases and V by 6 bases; bases with no gene match: 11. From germline, CDR1 is ENHRY and CDR2 SYGVKD. The DNA for the CDR3 is TGTGCCATCAGGGCTCCAGGACTAGCGGGGGGGGAAAACAATGAGCAGTTCTTC. It yields the protein CAIRAPGLAGGENNEQFF.

This chain connects TRBV28 to TRBJ1-3; the D gene is possibly TRBD1 (5 bases). Trimming removed 2 bases at V and 0 bases at J, with 11 bases between. Germline CDR1 is MDHEN and CDR2 is SYDVKM. This CDR3 is 16 amino acids long. The CDR3 here is CASSLVGEYSGNTIYF. The CDR3 bases are TGTGCCAGCAGTTTAGTGGGGGAATACTCTGGAAACACCATATATTTT.

The chain has TRBV4-3 and TRBJ2-3; 9 bases align to TRBD1. Trimming cost V 1 base and J 6 bases; bases outside gene matches: 8. This CDR3 has 16 amino acids. Per germline, CDR1 LGHNA and CDR2 YSLEER. CDR3 amino acids: CASSQGQGGLGDTQYF. As DNA, the CDR3 is TGCGCCAGCAGCCAAGGACAGGGGGGTCTAGGGGATACGCAGTATTTT.